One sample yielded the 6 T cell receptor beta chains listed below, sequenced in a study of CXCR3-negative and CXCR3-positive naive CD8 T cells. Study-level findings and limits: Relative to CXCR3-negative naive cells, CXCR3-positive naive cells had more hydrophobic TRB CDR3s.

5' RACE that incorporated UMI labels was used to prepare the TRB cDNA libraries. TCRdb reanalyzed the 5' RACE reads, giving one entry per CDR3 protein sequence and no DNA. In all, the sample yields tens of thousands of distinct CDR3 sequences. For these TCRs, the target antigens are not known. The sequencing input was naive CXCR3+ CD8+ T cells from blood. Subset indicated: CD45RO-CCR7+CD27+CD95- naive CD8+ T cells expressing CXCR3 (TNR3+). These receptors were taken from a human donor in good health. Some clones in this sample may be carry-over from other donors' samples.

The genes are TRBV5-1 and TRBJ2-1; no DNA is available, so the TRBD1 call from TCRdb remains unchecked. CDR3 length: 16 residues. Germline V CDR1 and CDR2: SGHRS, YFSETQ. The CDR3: CASSLGWGQEGNEQFF.

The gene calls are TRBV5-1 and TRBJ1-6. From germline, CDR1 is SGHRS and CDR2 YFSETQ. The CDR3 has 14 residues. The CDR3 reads CASSLSGGNSPLHF.

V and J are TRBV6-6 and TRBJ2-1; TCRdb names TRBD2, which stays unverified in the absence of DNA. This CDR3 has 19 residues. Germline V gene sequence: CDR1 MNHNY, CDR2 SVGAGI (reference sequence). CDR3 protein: CASSLALAGGKSSYNEQFF.

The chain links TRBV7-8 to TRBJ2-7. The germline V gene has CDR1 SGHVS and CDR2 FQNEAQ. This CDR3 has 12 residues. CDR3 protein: CASRSSTYEQYF.

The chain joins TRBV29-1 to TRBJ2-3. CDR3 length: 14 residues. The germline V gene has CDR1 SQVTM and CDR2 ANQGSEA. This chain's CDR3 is CSVEDGLASDTQYF.

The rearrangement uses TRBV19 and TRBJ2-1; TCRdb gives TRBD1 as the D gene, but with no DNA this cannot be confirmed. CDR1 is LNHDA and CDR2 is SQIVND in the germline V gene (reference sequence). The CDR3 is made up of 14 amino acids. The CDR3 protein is CASSPGGGGNEQFF.